This TCR beta chain derives from a study of blood T cells in healthy people across ages. In the case of this clonotype: Its specificity is unknown.

Study outcomes and limitations: Possibly confounding the expanded clonotype changes was the fact that donor CMV status was unknown.

Germline CDR1 is SQVTM and CDR2 is ANQGSEA. CDR3 size: 12 residues. Trimming took 5 bases from V and 3 from J, leaving 9 bases between them. Then a second PCR, running roughly 7 to 11 cycles, was carried out with a sample-barcoded 5' primer and a J-beta primer mix. TCRdb re-called the 5' RACE reads with MiXCR, one entry per CDR3 protein. The sample lists about 1.4 million distinct CDR3 sequences, 59% occurring once. This receptor was obtained from a man younger than 30 in good health. V and J are TRBV29-1 and TRBJ2-3, with D perhaps given as TRBD1 or TRBD2 (5 bases each). The sample consisted of blood. The CDR3 DNA follows: TGCAGCGTTTGGGGGTCGACAGATACGCAGTATTTT. This encodes CSVWGSTDTQYF.